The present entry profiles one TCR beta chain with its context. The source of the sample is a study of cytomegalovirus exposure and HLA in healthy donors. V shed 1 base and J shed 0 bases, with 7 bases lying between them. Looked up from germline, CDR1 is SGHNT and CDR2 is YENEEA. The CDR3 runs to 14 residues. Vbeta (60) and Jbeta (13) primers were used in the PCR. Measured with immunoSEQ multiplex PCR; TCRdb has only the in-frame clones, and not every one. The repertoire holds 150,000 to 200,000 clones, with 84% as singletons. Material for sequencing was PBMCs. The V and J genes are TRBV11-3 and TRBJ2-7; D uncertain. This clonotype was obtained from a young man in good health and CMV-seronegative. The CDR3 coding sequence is TGTGCCAGCAGCTTAGCGGCAGGCTCCTACGAGCAGTACTTC. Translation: CASSLAAGSYEQYF.